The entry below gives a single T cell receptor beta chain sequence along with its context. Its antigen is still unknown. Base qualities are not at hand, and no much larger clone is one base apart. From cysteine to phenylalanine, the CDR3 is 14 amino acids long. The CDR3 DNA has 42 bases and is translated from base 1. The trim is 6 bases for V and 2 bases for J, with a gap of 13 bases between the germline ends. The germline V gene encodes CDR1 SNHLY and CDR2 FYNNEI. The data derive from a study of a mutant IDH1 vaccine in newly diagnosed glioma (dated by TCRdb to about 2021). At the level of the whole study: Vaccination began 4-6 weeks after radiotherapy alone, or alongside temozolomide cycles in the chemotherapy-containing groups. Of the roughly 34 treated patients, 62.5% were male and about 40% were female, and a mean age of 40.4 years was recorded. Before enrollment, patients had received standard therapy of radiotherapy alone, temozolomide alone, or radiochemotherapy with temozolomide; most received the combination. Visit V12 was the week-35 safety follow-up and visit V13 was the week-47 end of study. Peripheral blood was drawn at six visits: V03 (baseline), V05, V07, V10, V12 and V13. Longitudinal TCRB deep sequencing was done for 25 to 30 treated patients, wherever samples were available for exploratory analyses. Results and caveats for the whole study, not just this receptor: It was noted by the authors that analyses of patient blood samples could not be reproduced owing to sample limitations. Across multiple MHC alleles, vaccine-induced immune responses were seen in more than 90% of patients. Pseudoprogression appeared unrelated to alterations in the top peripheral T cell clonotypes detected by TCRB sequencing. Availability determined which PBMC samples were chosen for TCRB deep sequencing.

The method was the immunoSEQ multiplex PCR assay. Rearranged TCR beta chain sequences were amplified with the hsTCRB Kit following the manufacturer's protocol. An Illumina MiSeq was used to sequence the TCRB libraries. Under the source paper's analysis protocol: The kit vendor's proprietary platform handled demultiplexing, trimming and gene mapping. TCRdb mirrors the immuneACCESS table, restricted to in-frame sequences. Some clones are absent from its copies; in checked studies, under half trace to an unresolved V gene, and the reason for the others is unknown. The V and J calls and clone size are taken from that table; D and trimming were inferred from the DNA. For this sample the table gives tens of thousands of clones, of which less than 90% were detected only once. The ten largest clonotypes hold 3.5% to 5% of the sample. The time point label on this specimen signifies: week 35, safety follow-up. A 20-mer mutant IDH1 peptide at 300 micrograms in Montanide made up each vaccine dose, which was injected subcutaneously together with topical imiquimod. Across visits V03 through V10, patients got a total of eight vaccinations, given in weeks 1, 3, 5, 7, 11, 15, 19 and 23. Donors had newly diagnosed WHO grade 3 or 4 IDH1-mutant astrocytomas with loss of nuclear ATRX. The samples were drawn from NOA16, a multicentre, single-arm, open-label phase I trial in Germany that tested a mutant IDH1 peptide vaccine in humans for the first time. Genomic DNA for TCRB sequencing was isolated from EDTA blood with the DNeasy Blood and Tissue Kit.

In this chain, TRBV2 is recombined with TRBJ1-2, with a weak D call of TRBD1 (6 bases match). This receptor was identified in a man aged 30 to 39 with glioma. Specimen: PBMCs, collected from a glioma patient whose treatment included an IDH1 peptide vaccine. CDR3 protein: CASRRQDLNYGYTF. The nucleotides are TGTGCCAGCAGGAGACAGGATCTCAACTATGGCTACACCTTC.